This entry features one T cell receptor beta chain sequence. Its cognate antigen is unknown. Assay: immunoSEQ multiplex PCR; the TCRdb copy retains only in-frame clones and omits some. The top ten clones hold roughly 1.7% of a sample with some 120,000 clones, roughly 89% of them seen once. Time point meaning: peripheral blood 6 weeks after treatment start. These data come from a study of PD-L1 blockade in urothelial cancer. Findings and caveats of the study: Clones that were tumor-associated expanded more in the blood of durable-benefit patients at 3 weeks.

The CDR3 has 15 residues. Germline assignment: CDR1 LNHNV and CDR2 YYDKDF (reference sequence). The ends lost 3 bases at V and 7 bases at J; junction bases unmatched: 9. The V gene is TRBV15, the J gene TRBJ2-1; 7 nucleotides align to TRBD1. The sample in question was PBMCs, obtained around atezolizumab (anti-PD-L1) treatment. The receptor was derived from a man in his 60s with urothelial cancer. CDR3 sequence (DNA): TGTGCCACCAGCAGCCCGGGACAGAACCGGAATGAGCAGTTCTTC. This codes for CATSSPGQNRNEQFF.